This T cell receptor beta chain is drawn from a study of technical replicates of blood from a handful of donors. The germline gives CDR1 SGHNT, CDR2 YYREEE (reference sequence). The ends lost 3 bases at V and 6 bases at J; junction bases unmatched: 7. The length of the CDR3 is 14 residues. Sequencing was performed with immunoSEQ multiplex PCR; in TCRdb, only in-frame clones are kept and a portion is missing. The data show 55,000 to 75,000 clones, 91% seen once. The specimen sequenced was PBMCs. The chain has TRBV5-4 and TRBJ2-7, with 9 nucleotides matching TRBD2. This clonotype originated in a human donor in good health. Some clones in this sample may be carry-over from other donors' samples. The CDR3 reads CASSSSGEISEQYF. DNA for the CDR3: TGTGCCAGCAGCTCTAGCGGGGAGATTAGCGAGCAGTACTTC.